Each of the 17 T cell receptor beta chains below was sequenced from the same sample in a study of T-cell memory formation after mild COVID-19. TCRdb itself ran the 5' RACE reads through MiXCR, one entry per CDR3 protein. Altogether roughly 450,000 distinct CDR3 sequences are present, about 20% being singletons, with the ten largest covering 20% to 25%. Sample: PBMCs or a T cell subset sorted from them (not recorded which). Receptors were obtained from a man younger than 35 who had mild COVID-19 (a few samples of this study predate the infection). Cell type and time point are not known.

The CDR3 loop is CASSSGTGSEKLFF. The CDR3 DNA reads TGCGCCAGCAGCTCCGGGACAGGGAGTGAAAAACTGTTTTTT. The J gene is TRBJ1-4, the V gene TRBV5-1; the match to TRBD1 covers 9 bases. Germline loops: CDR1 SGHRS, CDR2 YFSETQ. The CDR3 extends over 14 amino acids. Trimming at V came to 3 bases and at J to 7 bases, leaving 4 bases not matched to a gene.

The genes are TRBV5-1 and TRBJ2-3; TRBD2 matches at 10 bases. Germline V lookup: CDR1 SGHRS, CDR2 YFSETQ. The junction had 8 bases not matched to a gene; V was cut back by 5 bases and J by 2 bases. This CDR3 has 16 amino acids. This CDR3 is CASRPLSGGDTDTQYF. In DNA form, the CDR3 reads TGCGCCAGCAGACCTCTAAGCGGGGGGGACACAGATACGCAGTATTTT.

This clonotype has more than one count but fewer than ten. The V gene is TRBV5-1, the J gene TRBJ2-3; weak D call: TRBD1 (6 bases). In germline, CDR1 is SGHRS, CDR2 YFSETQ. V dropped 0 bases and J dropped 1 base, with 12 bases sitting between them. The CDR3 consists of 16 residues. CDR3 sequence: CASSLGAGARTDTQYF. CDR3 sequence (DNA): TGCGCCAGCAGCTTGGGGGCAGGGGCGCGCACAGATACGCAGTATTTT.

This clonotype has a handful of counts. The gene calls are TRBV4-1 and TRBJ2-5; TRBD2 aligns across 8 bases. CDR1 and CDR2 from the germline V gene are MGHRA and YSYEKL. The CDR3 is 16 residues long. Losses at the gene ends were 5 bases for V and 5 bases for J; bases not matched to a gene: 13. CDR3 DNA sequence: TGCGCCAGCAGCGAAATGACCCAGACGGGAGGGGAGACCCAGTACTTC. Translated: CASSEMTQTGGETQYF.

This clonotype was detected once. This chain links TRBV20-1 with TRBJ2-2; tentative D call: TRBD1 (5 bases). The CDR3 consists of 15 residues. Germline-derived CDR1 and CDR2 are DFQATT and SNEGSKA (reference sequence). Deletions cut 3 bases from V and 5 bases from J, with 16 bases between. CDR3 in amino acids: CSARKGSRQTGELFF. As DNA, the CDR3 is TGCAGTGCTAGGAAGGGGTCGCGGCAGACCGGGGAGCTGTTTTTT.

The rearrangement uses TRBV3-1 and TRBJ1-6; unclear D gene. The CDR3 loop spans 13 amino acids. Trimming took off 0 bases at V and 8 bases at J, with 5 bases between the two ends. The germline CDR1 and CDR2 sequences are LGHDT and YNNKEL (reference sequence). CDR3 coding DNA: TGTGCCAGCAGCCAAGATCGGTATTCACCCCTCCACTTT. It encodes CASSQDRYSPLHF.

This clonotype came up a few times. In DNA form, the CDR3 reads TGTGCCAGCAGCAGAAGCTCCTATAATTCACCCCTCCACTTT. Its translation: CASSRSSYNSPLHF. The gene calls are TRBV6-1 and TRBJ1-6; D unresolved. The germline CDR1 and CDR2 sequences are MNHNS and SASEGT. The CDR3 sequence is 14 residues long. Between the trimmed V and J ends, which lost 6 bases and 0 bases, there was a span of 6 bases.

The chain carries TRBV5-4 and TRBJ2-7; D possibly corresponds to TRBD2 (5 bases). This CDR3 has 13 amino acids. Germline CDR1 is SGHNT and CDR2 is YYREEE (reference sequence). The V end lost 7 bases, the J end lost 0 bases, and 11 bases lay between the germline ends. The CDR3 loop reads CASLDGDSYEQYF. The CDR3 nucleotides read TGTGCCAGCCTGGACGGGGACTCCTACGAGCAGTACTTC. Full variable domain (missing parts from reference TRBV5-4 and TRBJ2-7): ETGVTQSPTHLIKTRGQQVTLRCSSQSGHNTVSWYQQALGQGPQFIFQYYREEENGRGNFPPRFSGLQFPNYSSELNVNALELDDSALYLCASLDGDSYEQYFGPGTRLTVT.

This clonotype was recorded once. A much larger clonotype is one base distant, so this may be a read error. The genes are TRBV10-3 and TRBJ1-6; D remains ambiguous. Germline assignment: CDR1 ENHRY and CDR2 SYGVKD. The CDR3 covers 12 residues. The CDR3 region is CDIGGSDSPLHF. The CDR3 DNA reads as TGTGACATCGGCGGATCGGATTCACCCCTCCACTTT.

The chain recombines TRBV20-1 with TRBJ2-3, with D uncertain. The CDR3 is 12 residues long. With 6 bases removed from V and 4 bases from J, the gap between germline ends came to 11 bases. Germline values: CDR1 DFQATT, CDR2 SNEGSKA (reference sequence). CDR3 in DNA: TGCAGTGCGTGGTGGGGTGCAGATACGCAGTATTTT. It specifies CSAWWGADTQYF.

The rearrangement joins TRBV7-9 to TRBJ2-5; tentative D call: TRBD1 (6 bases). Germline V CDR1 and CDR2: SEHNR, FQNEAQ (reference sequence). Trimming took 5 bases from V and 2 from J, leaving 12 bases between them. The CDR3 length is 14 residues. CDR3 DNA sequence: TGTGCCAGCAGCCGGGTGGACAGTCAAGAGACCCAGTACTTC. It is translated as CASSRVDSQETQYF.

This clonotype came up once. The V and J genes are TRBV7-2 and TRBJ2-1, with D hard to call. Trimming removed 2 bases from V and 9 bases from J, with 5 bases in between. This CDR3 has 11 residues. CDR1 SGHTA and CDR2 FQGNSA come from the germline V gene. The CDR3 bases are TGTGCCAGCAGCTTAAGTTTTGAGCAGTTCTTC. Translating it yields CASSLSFEQFF.

This clonotype turned up a few times. V is TRBV7-3 and J is TRBJ2-1; 9 nucleotides match TRBD1. CDR1 is SGHTA, CDR2 FQGTGA, per germline. V was clipped by 5 bases and J by 6 bases; unmatched bases: 8. This CDR3 region has 15 residues. CDR3 DNA sequence: TGTGCCAGCAGCGCCGAATGGGGACAGGGCAATGAGCAGTTCTTC. This encodes CASSAEWGQGNEQFF.

The CDR3 sequence is CASSLESGGATDTQYF. For the CDR3, the DNA is TGTGCCAGCAGCTTAGAGAGCGGGGGGGCAACAGATACGCAGTATTTT. J is TRBJ2-3 and V is TRBV7-2; 10 nucleotides agree with TRBD2. V shed 1 base and J 3 bases; nucleotides not matched to a gene: 4. Germline V gene lookup returns CDR1 SGHTA and CDR2 FQGNSA. The CDR3 is made up of 16 amino acids.

The chain employs TRBV7-9 and TRBJ2-1; D is unresolved. The CDR3 is made up of 14 amino acids. V dropped 7 bases and J dropped 1 base, with 11 bases sitting between them. Germline-derived CDR1 and CDR2 are SEHNR and FQNEAQ (reference sequence). DNA of the CDR3: TGTGCCAGCACCAACCTTGGGTCCTACAATGAGCAGTTCTTC. Its protein is CASTNLGSYNEQFF.

The rearrangement uses TRBV4-3 and TRBJ2-7; no definite D call. The CDR3 is 15 residues long. V lost 4 bases, J lost 2 bases, and 15 bases lay in between. Germline V gene sequence: CDR1 LGHNA, CDR2 YSLEER. The CDR3 sequence: CASSPAWVGAYEQYF. The CDR3 DNA reads as TGCGCCAGCAGCCCTGCTTGGGTTGGGGCCTACGAGCAGTACTTC.

The chain employs TRBV3-1 and TRBJ1-2; D is undetermined. Germline V gene lookup returns CDR1 LGHDT and CDR2 YNNKEL (reference sequence). CDR3 length: 15 residues. V lost 5 bases, J lost 8 bases, and 21 bases lay in between. CDR3 residues: CASSLLRDGHEGYTF. The CDR3 DNA reads TGTGCCAGCAGCTTATTGAGAGATGGGCATGAGGGCTACACCTTC. Complete variable domain (other parts from reference TRBV3-1 and TRBJ1-2): DTAVSQTPKYLVTQMGNDKSIKCEQNLGHDTMYWYKQDSKKFLKIMFSYNNKELIINETVPNRFSPKSPDKAHLNLHINSLELGDSAVYFCASSLLRDGHEGYTFGSGTRLTVV.